This T cell receptor beta chain was observed in a study of response to subunit inactivated influenza vaccine. The length of the CDR3 is 14 residues. V was pared by 5 bases and J by 5 bases, with 6 bases of the junction left unmatched. This clonotype appeared a few times. What it recognizes is unknown. Study results and caveats: Authors suggested each seasonal influenza vaccination recruits few new T cells.

Each CDR3 protein is one row after TCRdb ran MiXCR on the RT-PCR reads. Counted here are around 320,000 distinct CDR3 sequences, approximately 20% occurring once; the ten biggest clones make up approximately 10%. The sample in question was PBMCs from blood, obtained about 20 months after vaccination. The V gene is TRBV12-3 or TRBV12-4, the J gene TRBJ1-2, with TRBD1 identical over 9 bases. This sequence was found in a man aged 45 to 70 who received an inactivated influenza vaccine. CDR3 residues: CASSETGGVYGYTF. In DNA form, the CDR3 reads TGTGCCAGCAGTGAGACAGGGGGGGTTTATGGCTACACCTTC.